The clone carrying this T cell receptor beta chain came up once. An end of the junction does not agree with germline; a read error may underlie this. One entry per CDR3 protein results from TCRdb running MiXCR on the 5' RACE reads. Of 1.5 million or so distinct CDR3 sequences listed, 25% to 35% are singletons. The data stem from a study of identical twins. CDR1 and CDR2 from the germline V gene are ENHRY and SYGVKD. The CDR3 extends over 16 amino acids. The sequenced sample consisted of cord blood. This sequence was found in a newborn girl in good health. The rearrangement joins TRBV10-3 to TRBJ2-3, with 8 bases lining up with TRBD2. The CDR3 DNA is TGTGCTATCAGTGGGGGGGGACTAGTTGTTGGAGATACGCAGTATTTT. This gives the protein CAISGGGLVVGDTQYF.